This TCR beta chain was recovered during a study of control samples from healthy donors and cancer patients. Clones were read by immunoSEQ multiplex PCR, and TCRdb kept only the in-frame ones, dropping some. The sample includes about 75,000 clones, around 84% of them seen just once. The germline gives CDR1 SGHRS, CDR2 YFSETQ. Trimming removed 4 bases from V and 5 bases from J, with 13 bases in between. The CDR3 consists of 14 residues. Sequenced input: blood. This clonotype originated in a man in his fifties or sixties in good health. J is TRBJ2-1 and V is TRBV5-1; no clear D gene. CDR3 sequence (DNA): TGCGCCAGCAGCACATACCAGGTTCACAATGAGCAGTTCTTC. Its protein is CASSTYQVHNEQFF.